Only a few counts were recorded for the clone carrying this TCR beta chain. Its antigen is as yet unknown. Cells stained for CD3, CD4, CD8, CD45RA and CD27 were sorted into four subsets. The beta constant-region primer was an equimolar mix of two oligonucleotides covering TRBC1 and TRBC2. Nested alpha and beta constant-region primers with the SP2 primer drove four PCR rounds on ligated cDNA. The cDNA 3' end received a ligated single-stranded oligonucleotide carrying the SP2 primer and a 12-nucleotide UMI. TCRdb itself ran the UMI-ligation and nested PCR reads through MiXCR, one entry per CDR3 protein. The table lists roughly 140,000 distinct CDR3 sequences, approximately 20% of them singletons. The data belong to a study of naive and memory T cell subsets. Whole-study findings and limits: Over 90% of naive TCR sequences appeared only once after error correction, unlike memory subsets. Naive repertoires, especially CD8, held a few larger clonotypes, possibly memory cells re-expressing CD45RA.

CDR1 ENHRY and CDR2 SYGVKD come from the germline V gene. CDR3 length: 14 amino acids. Losses at the gene ends were 5 bases for V and 7 bases for J; bases not matched to a gene: 5. This chain uses TRBV10-3 with TRBJ2-1, with TRBD2 identical over 10 bases. The sample comprised naive CD8+ T cells from blood. The sequence came from a human donor in good health. The CDR3 protein is CAISTAGGGNEQFF. DNA for the CDR3: TGTGCCATCAGTACAGCGGGAGGGGGGAATGAGCAGTTCTTC.